A single sample gave rise to the 15 T cell receptor beta chains below, sequenced in a study of blood T cell repertoires in COVID-19. Method: immunoSEQ multiplex PCR; TCRdb's copy keeps in-frame clones and lacks some. The data hold about 500,000 clones, with roughly 91% observed a single time. The sample consisted of peripheral blood. These receptors all stem from a woman between 45 and 65 years old with COVID-19, enrolled during active disease.

The chain combines TRBV9 with TRBJ1-2; tentatively, D is TRBD1 (6 bases). V dropped 1 base and J dropped 4 bases, with 20 bases sitting between them. Germline CDR1 reads SGDLS; CDR2 reads YYNGEE. This CDR3 region has 17 residues. The CDR3 coding sequence is TGTGCCAGCAGCGTACTGGACAGCATCCTCGTAGGCTATGGCTACACCTTC. This encodes CASSVLDSILVGYGYTF.

J is TRBJ2-1 and V is TRBV5-6; weak D call: TRBD2 (6 bases). Looked up from germline, CDR1 is SGHDT and CDR2 is YYEEEE. Trimming removed 2 bases from V and 8 bases from J, with 11 bases in between. This CDR3 comprises 13 residues. CDR3 DNA sequence: TGTGCCAGCAGCTTATGGGGGGAGGATGAGCAGTTCTTC. Residues: CASSLWGEDEQFF.

J is TRBJ2-3 and V is TRBV6-5, with 8 bases aligning to TRBD2. The CDR3 covers 16 residues. Germline assignment: CDR1 MNHEY and CDR2 SVGAGI. After removal of 0 bases from V and 3 bases from J, the junction contained 5 bases not matched to a gene. The CDR3: CASSYSGGGGTDTQYF. The CDR3 bases are TGTGCCAGCAGTTACTCCGGGGGGGGAGGAACAGATACGCAGTATTTT.

V and J are TRBV6-5 and TRBJ1-1; the D gene is possibly TRBD1 (5 bases). The germline V gene encodes CDR1 MNHEY and CDR2 SVGAGI. This CDR3 spans 14 amino acids. V dropped 0 bases and J dropped 2 bases, with 7 bases sitting between them. CDR3 sequence: CASSYSTVNTEAFF. The CDR3 DNA reads TGTGCCAGCAGTTACTCGACAGTAAACACTGAAGCTTTCTTT.

This clone appeared once. V and J are TRBV2 and TRBJ1-5; 10 bases map to TRBD1. Looked up from germline, CDR1 is SNHLY and CDR2 is FYNNEI. With V trimmed by 6 bases and J by 0 bases, 11 bases remained unmatched. The CDR3 is 18 amino acids. DNA of the CDR3: TGTGCCAGCAGGCCCCGGGACAGGGGACTCTATAGCAATCAGCCCCAGCATTTT. Its protein is CASRPRDRGLYSNQPQHF.

The chain couples TRBV7-9 to TRBJ2-1; no clear D. The CDR3 is 13 amino acids. The V and J ends lost 1 base and 9 bases respectively, with 10 bases between them. From germline, CDR1 is SEHNR and CDR2 FQNEAQ (reference sequence). CDR3: CASSLGYFSEQFF. The CDR3 nucleotides read TGTGCCAGCAGCTTAGGGTACTTTAGTGAGCAGTTCTTC. The variable domain in full, with the rest retrieved from reference TRBV7-9 and TRBJ2-1, is DTGVSQNPRHKITKRGQNVTFRCDPISEHNRLYWYRQTLGQGPEFLTYFQNEAQLEKSRLLSDRFSAERPKGSFSTLEIQRTEQGDSAMYLCASSLGYFSEQFFGPGTRLTVL.

V usage is TRBV3-1 (or the pseudogene TRBV3-2) and J usage is TRBJ2-7, with TRBD1 identical over 10 bases. The V gene end was trimmed by 4 bases and the J gene end by 7 bases; junction bases not matched to a gene: 7. The length of the CDR3 is 14 residues. Germline V CDR1 and CDR2: LGHDT, YNNKEL (reference sequence). Written as DNA, the CDR3 is TGTGCCAGCAGCCCCGGGACAGGGGAGGGGGAGCAGTACTTC. Translated: CASSPGTGEGEQYF.

The chain has TRBV3-1 (or the pseudogene TRBV3-2) and TRBJ2-3; perhaps TRBD1 as D (6 bases). Germline CDR1 is LGHDT and CDR2 is YNNKEL (reference sequence). The V gene lost 0 bases and the J gene lost 2 bases, with 15 bases spanning the gap. This CDR3 has 17 amino acids. The DNA of the CDR3 is TGTGCCAGCAGCCAAGATACTTTCGACAGGAACACAGATACGCAGTATTTT. Its protein product is CASSQDTFDRNTDTQYF.

The count of this clone is one. Written as DNA, the CDR3 is TGTGCCAGCAGCTTGGTCCGTCAGGAAGGTTCACCCCTCCACTTT. Amino acids: CASSLVRQEGSPLHF. This chain links TRBV5-5 with TRBJ1-6; unclear D gene. Deletions cut 0 bases from V and 9 bases from J, with 13 bases between. The germline gives CDR1 SGHKS, CDR2 YYEKEE (reference sequence). The CDR3 loop spans 15 amino acids.

This chain links TRBV12-5 with TRBJ2-7; D not resolved. Germline CDR1 and CDR2: LGHNT and FRNRAP. CDR3 size: 12 residues. V lost 6 bases and J lost 0, with 6 bases in between. CDR3 coding DNA: TGTGCTAGTGGCCGAGACTCCTACGAGCAGTACTTC. Amino acid sequence: CASGRDSYEQYF.

This chain links TRBV3-1 (or the pseudogene TRBV3-2) with TRBJ1-1; no firm D call. Germline values: CDR1 LGHDT, CDR2 YNNKEL (reference sequence). The CDR3 extends over 17 amino acids. Trimming took off 0 bases at V and 0 bases at J, with 14 bases between the two ends. CDR3 protein: CASSQDRGLGLNTEAFF. The CDR3 bases are TGTGCCAGCAGCCAAGATAGAGGACTCGGGCTGAACACTGAAGCTTTCTTT.

Only one count was recorded for this clone. This rearrangement joins TRBV13 to TRBJ2-7; no firm D call. This CDR3 is built from 14 residues. Germline-derived CDR1 and CDR2 are PRHDT and FYEKMQ (reference sequence). V was clipped by 0 bases and J by 2 bases, with 8 bases between them. The CDR3: CASSLGGSTYEQYF. The CDR3 DNA reads TGTGCCAGCAGCTTAGGGGGCTCTACCTACGAGCAGTACTTC.

The chain recombines TRBV5-4 with TRBJ2-7; TRBD1 aligns across 7 bases. CDR1 SGHNT and CDR2 YYREEE come from the germline V gene (reference sequence). V dropped 2 bases and J dropped 5; count of bases not matched to a gene: 13. The CDR3 covers 16 residues. CDR3 DNA: TGTGCCAGCAGCTTTCCCGGGACCCAGGGGGTTGACGAGCAGTACTTC. This codes for CASSFPGTQGVDEQYF.

The CDR3 is CATSLTGEVTFF. As DNA, the CDR3 is TGTGCCACCAGTCTGACCGGGGAGGTAACTTTCTTT. The V gene is TRBV24-1, the J gene TRBJ1-1; D is unresolved. The CDR3 runs 12 residues. Trimming left V 6 bases short and J 12 bases short, with 16 bases between. Germline CDR1 and CDR2: KGHDR and SFDVKD.

Of note for this clone: Distinct nucleotide sequences in the sample also encode this CDR3. This chain connects TRBV5-1 to TRBJ1-1; no firm D call. This CDR3 contains 13 residues. Trimming stripped 0 bases from V and 1 base from J, with 4 bases between. The germline CDR1 and CDR2 sequences are SGHRS and YFSETQ. The CDR3 spells CASSLGANTEAFF. DNA of the CDR3: TGCGCCAGCAGCTTGGGCGCGAACACTGAAGCTTTCTTT. Full variable domain (missing parts from reference TRBV5-1 and TRBJ1-1): KAGVTQTPRYLIKTRGQQVTLSCSPISGHRSVSWYQQTPGQGLQFLFEYFSETQRNKGNFPGRFSGRQFSNSRSEMNVSTLELGDSALYLCASSLGANTEAFFGQGTRLTVV.